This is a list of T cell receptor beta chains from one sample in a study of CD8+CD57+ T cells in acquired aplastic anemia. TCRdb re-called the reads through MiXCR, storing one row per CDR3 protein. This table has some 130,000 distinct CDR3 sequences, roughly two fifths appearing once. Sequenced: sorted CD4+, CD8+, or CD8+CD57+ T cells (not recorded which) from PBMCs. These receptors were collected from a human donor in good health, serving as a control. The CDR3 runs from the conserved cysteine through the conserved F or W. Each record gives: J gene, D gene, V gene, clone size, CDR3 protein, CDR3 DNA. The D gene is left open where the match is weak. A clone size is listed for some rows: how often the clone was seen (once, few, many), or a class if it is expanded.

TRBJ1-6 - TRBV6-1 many CASSFIDTTNSPLHF TGTGCCAGCAGCTTTATAGACACAACGAATTCACCCCTCCACTTT
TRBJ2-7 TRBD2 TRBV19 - CASSTQTSGAYEQYF TGTGCCAGTAGTACACAGACTAGCGGTGCCTACGAGCAGTACTTC
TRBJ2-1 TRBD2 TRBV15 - CATRRPGAGVETQFF TGTGCCACCCGCAGACCCGGGGCGGGGGTGGAGACCCAGTTCTTC
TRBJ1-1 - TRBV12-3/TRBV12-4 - CASRPPGPEMNTEAFF TGTGCCAGCAGGCCTCCCGGGCCCGAGATGAACACTGAAGCTTTCTTT
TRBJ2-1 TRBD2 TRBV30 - CAWRVGGGAYNEQFF TGTGCCTGGAGAGTAGGCGGGGGGGCCTACAATGAGCAGTTCTTC
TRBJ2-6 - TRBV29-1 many CSVEGSGANVLTF TGCAGCGTTGAAGGCTCTGGGGCCAACGTCCTGACTTTC
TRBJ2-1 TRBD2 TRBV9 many CASSVVGEGRLTDEQFF TGTGCCAGCAGCGTAGTGGGGGAGGGCCGACTGACGGATGAGCAGTTCTTC
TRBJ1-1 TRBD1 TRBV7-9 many CASSTRTGGMTEAFF TGTGCCAGCAGCACCCGGACAGGTGGTATGACTGAAGCTTTCTTT
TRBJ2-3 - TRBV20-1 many CSVAGLARSTDTQYF TGCAGTGTGGCGGGGCTAGCGAGAAGCACAGATACGCAGTATTTT
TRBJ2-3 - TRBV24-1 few CATQERDTQYF TGTGCCACCCAAGAAAGGGATACGCAGTATTTT
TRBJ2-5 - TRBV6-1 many CASRRAGWKETQYF TGTGCCAGCAGGAGGGCAGGGTGGAAAGAGACCCAGTACTTC
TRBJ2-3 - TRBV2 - CASSTGLGTDTQYF TGTGCCAGCAGCACAGGGTTGGGCACAGATACGCAGTATTTT
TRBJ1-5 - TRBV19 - CASRPTGQSQPQHF TGTGCCAGTAGGCCAACAGGGCAGAGTCAGCCCCAGCATTTT
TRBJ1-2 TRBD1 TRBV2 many CASRMRGTDPRGYTF TGTGCCAGCAGAATGAGGGGGACAGACCCTCGGGGCTACACCTTC
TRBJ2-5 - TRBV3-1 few CASGYIRIRETQYF TGTGCCAGCGGTTATATCCGAATCCGGGAGACCCAGTACTTC
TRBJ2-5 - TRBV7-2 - CASSLGVETQYF TGTGCCAGCAGCTTAGGAGTGGAGACCCAGTACTTC
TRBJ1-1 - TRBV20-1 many CSARDPGYLYRAFF TGCAGTGCTAGAGATCCCGGGTATCTTTATAGGGCTTTCTTT
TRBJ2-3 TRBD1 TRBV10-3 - CATPAVRGQGAGTQYF TGTGCCACACCAGCCGTCCGGGGGCAGGGGGCGGGTACGCAGTATTTT
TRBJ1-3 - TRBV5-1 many CASSLDRMRNTIYF TGCGCCAGCAGCTTGGATCGAATGAGAAACACCATATATTTT
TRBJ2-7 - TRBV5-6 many CASSKDTSYEQYF TGTGCCAGCAGCAAAGACACCTCCTACGAGCAGTACTTC
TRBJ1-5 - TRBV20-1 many CSARVAGWNQPQHF TGCAGTGCTAGAGTCGCGGGTTGGAATCAGCCCCAGCATTTT
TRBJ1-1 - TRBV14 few CASSPRDLSSRAFF TGTGCCAGCAGCCCCCGGGATCTTTCCTCCCGGGCTTTCTTT
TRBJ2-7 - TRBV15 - CASSSFEQYF TGTGCCAGCAGCTCTTTCGAGCAGTACTTC
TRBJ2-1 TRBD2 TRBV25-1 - CASSLAGATEQFF TGTGCCAGCAGCTTAGCGGGAGCTACTGAGCAGTTCTTC
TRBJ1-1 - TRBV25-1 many CASNKNSKAFF TGTGCCAGCAACAAGAACAGCAAAGCTTTCTTT
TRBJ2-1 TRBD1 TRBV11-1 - CASSPSIDRGLYNEQFF TGTGCCAGCAGCCCATCTATCGACAGGGGGCTCTACAATGAGCAGTTCTTC
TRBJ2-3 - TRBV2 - CAVETHPYGDTQYF TGTGCCGTGGAGACCCATCCATATGGAGATACGCAGTATTTT
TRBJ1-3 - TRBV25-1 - CASSDFKGNTIYF TGTGCCAGCAGTGATTTTAAAGGAAACACCATATATTTT
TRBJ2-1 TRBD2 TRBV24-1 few CASSGLAGGQYNEQFF TGTGCCTCATCGGGACTAGCGGGAGGACAGTACAATGAGCAGTTCTTC
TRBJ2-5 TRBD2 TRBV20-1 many CSAEKTSGDQETQYF TGCAGTGCTGAGAAGACTAGCGGGGACCAAGAGACCCAGTACTTC
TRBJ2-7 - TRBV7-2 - CASSPSYRKDEQYF TGTGCCAGCAGCCCTAGCTACAGGAAGGACGAGCAGTACTTC
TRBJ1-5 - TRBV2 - CASSDRGYGNQPQHF TGTGCCAGCAGTGACAGGGGATACGGCAATCAGCCCCAGCATTTT
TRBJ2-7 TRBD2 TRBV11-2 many CASSLDRGLAGSSYEQYF TGTGCCAGCAGCTTAGATCGGGGACTAGCGGGGAGCTCCTACGAGCAGTACTTC
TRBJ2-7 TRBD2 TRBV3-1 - CASSHLPGLAARDNSYEQYF TGTGCCAGCAGCCACCTGCCAGGACTAGCGGCTCGGGACAACTCCTACGAGCAGTACTTC
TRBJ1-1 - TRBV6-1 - CASSGSAEAFF TGTGCCAGCAGTGGATCGGCAGAAGCTTTCTTT
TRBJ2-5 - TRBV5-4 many CASSNRDARRETQYF TGTGCCAGCAGCAACCGGGACGCCCGAAGGGAGACCCAGTACTTC
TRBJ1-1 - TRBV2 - CAIQQGRDTEAFF TGTGCCATTCAACAGGGAAGGGACACTGAAGCTTTCTTT
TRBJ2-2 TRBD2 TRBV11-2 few CASSQYGGSRTGELFF TGTGCCAGCAGCCAATACGGGGGGAGTCGCACCGGGGAGCTGTTTTTT
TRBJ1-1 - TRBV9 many CASSATGNTEAFF TGTGCCAGCAGCGCAACAGGGAACACTGAAGCTTTCTTT
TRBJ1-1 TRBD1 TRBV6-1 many CASSRQGRTEAFF TGTGCCAGCAGTCGACAGGGTCGGACTGAAGCTTTCTTT
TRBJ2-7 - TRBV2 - CASSEPFSYEQYF TGTGCCAGCAGTGAACCCTTCTCCTACGAGCAGTACTTC
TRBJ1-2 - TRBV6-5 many CASSYSPIRQTYTF TGTGCCAGCAGTTACTCCCCCATACGGCAGACGTACACCTTC
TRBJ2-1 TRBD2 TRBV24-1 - CATSDSRGVAYNEQFF TGTGCCACCAGTGATTCGCGGGGGGTAGCCTACAATGAGCAGTTCTTC
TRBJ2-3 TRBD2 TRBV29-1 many CSVRTSGLVTDTQYF TGCAGCGTCCGGACTAGCGGCCTTGTCACAGATACGCAGTATTTT
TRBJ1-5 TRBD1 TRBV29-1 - CSVDDRVGQPQHF TGCAGCGTTGACGACAGGGTAGGTCAGCCCCAGCATTTT
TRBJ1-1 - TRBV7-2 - CASSQRTEAFF TGTGCCAGCAGCCAACGCACTGAAGCTTTCTTT
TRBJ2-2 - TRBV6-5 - CASSLGVSGAGELFF TGTGCCAGCAGTTTGGGAGTATCGGGGGCCGGGGAGCTGTTTTTT
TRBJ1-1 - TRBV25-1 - CASSEWGRVDTEAFF TGTGCCAGCAGTGAATGGGGTAGGGTAGACACTGAAGCTTTCTTT
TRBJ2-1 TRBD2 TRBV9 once CASSVGTSAYNEQFF TGTGCCAGCAGCGTAGGGACTAGCGCCTACAATGAGCAGTTCTTC
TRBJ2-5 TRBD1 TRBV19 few CASSIVAGGFAETQYF TGTGCCAGTAGTATAGTGGCAGGGGGCTTTGCGGAGACCCAGTACTTC
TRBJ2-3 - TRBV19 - CASRDLIDTQYF TGTGCCAGTAGAGACCTTATAGATACGCAGTATTTT
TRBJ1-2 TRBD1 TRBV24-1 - CATSDFGTAGYGYTF TGTGCCACCAGTGATTTCGGGACAGCTGGCTATGGCTACACCTTC
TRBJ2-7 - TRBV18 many CASSPGGQGYEQYF TGTGCCAGCTCACCAGGTGGCCAGGGCTACGAGCAGTACTTC
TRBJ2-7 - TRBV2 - CASSLTAGSYEQYF TGTGCCAGCAGTTTGACGGCAGGGAGCTACGAGCAGTACTTC
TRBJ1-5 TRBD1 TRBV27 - CASSPRDRGQPQHF TGTGCCAGCAGTCCAAGGGACAGGGGACAGCCCCAGCATTTT
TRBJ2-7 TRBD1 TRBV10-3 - CASWPGQGGEQYF TGTGCCAGCTGGCCGGGACAGGGGGGCGAGCAGTACTTC
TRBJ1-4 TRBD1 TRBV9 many CASSVETGVYEKLFF TGTGCCAGCAGCGTAGAAACAGGGGTGTACGAAAAACTGTTTTTT
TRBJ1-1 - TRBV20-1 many CSARDTGDMMNTEAFF TGCAGTGCTAGAGATACCGGGGATATGATGAACACTGAAGCTTTCTTT
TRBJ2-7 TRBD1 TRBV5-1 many CASSFQAGGVYEQYF TGCGCCAGCAGCTTTCAGGCAGGGGGCGTCTACGAGCAGTACTTC